The present TCR beta chain was sequenced within a study of cytomegalovirus exposure and HLA in healthy donors. This table comes from immunoSEQ multiplex PCR, and its TCRdb copy is limited to in-frame clones, with some not included. The table records approximately 270,000 clones, around 85% of them present only once. The CDR3 is 13 amino acids. V dropped 8 bases and J dropped 2 bases, with 10 bases sitting between them. In germline, CDR1 is SEHNR, CDR2 FQNEAQ (reference sequence). The TCR comes from a woman aged 18-29 years in good health and CMV-seronegative. V is TRBV7-9 and J is TRBJ1-5; D ambiguous. The sequencing sample was made of PBMCs. This CDR3 reads CASWTFGNQPQHF. For the CDR3, the DNA is TGTGCCAGCTGGACTTTTGGCAATCAGCCCCAGCATTTT.